A single sample gave rise to the 5 T cell receptor beta chains below, sequenced in a study of persistence of HIV-infected CD4 T cells. Cells were stimulated nonspecifically with anti-CD3/anti-CD28 magnetic beads. CD4+ T cells upregulating both CD40 ligand and CD69 were sorted as responding cells. The antigens these receptors bind are not known. Sequencing used immunoSEQ version 4 in survey mode. Here immunoSEQ multiplex PCR was the method, and the copy in TCRdb shows in-frame clones only, minus some. The sample carries over 35,000 clones, about nine tenths recorded once. Material: CD4+ T cells sorted from PBMCs after roughly 18-hour stimulation, obtained from a patient who received antiretroviral therapy. The origin of the receptors is an adult man with HIV who was CMV-seropositive.

The rearrangement links TRBV5-4 to TRBJ2-1, with 9 bases fitting TRBD2. Germline V gene sequence: CDR1 SGHNT, CDR2 YYREEE (reference sequence). J lost 5 bases, V lost 5 bases, and 11 bases had no gene match. The CDR3 runs 16 residues. In nucleotides, the CDR3 is TGTGCCAGCAGACACGACCTGACTAGCGGAAACAATGAGCAGTTCTTC. As protein: CASRHDLTSGNNEQFF. The whole variable domain, filled in from reference TRBV5-4 and TRBJ2-1, reads ETGVTQSPTHLIKTRGQQVTLRCSSQSGHNTVSWYQQALGQGPQFIFQYYREEENGRGNFPPRFSGLQFPNYSSELNVNALELDDSALYLCASRHDLTSGNNEQFFGPGTRLTVL.

The sample holds one count of this clone. This sequence joins TRBV12-3 or TRBV12-4 and TRBJ2-4, with D uncertain. Trimming removed 6 bases at V and 9 bases at J, with 15 bases between. This CDR3 is 13 amino acids long. CDR3 bases: TGTGCCAGCAGCCAAAACCTGGAGCGCATTCAGTACTTC. The encoded protein is CASSQNLERIQYF.

This chain connects TRBV19 to TRBJ1-1, with TRBD1 matching 8 bases. V gave up 6 bases and J gave up 1 base; unmatched junction bases: 4. The germline gives CDR1 LNHDA, CDR2 SQIVND (reference sequence). The CDR3 length is 14 residues. The CDR3 DNA sequence: TGTGCCAGTAGCCGGGACAGGAAGAACACTGAAGCTTTCTTT. The encoded protein is CASSRDRKNTEAFF.

The rearrangement links TRBV5-4 to TRBJ2-7; a weak D match, TRBD1 (6 bases). Between the trimmed V and J ends, which lost 6 bases and 1 base, there was a span of 14 bases. CDR3 length: 14 residues. CDR1 is SGHNT and CDR2 is YYREEE in the germline V gene (reference sequence). CDR3 nucleotide sequence: TGTGCCAGCACCAACCCCACAGGGTCCTACGAGCAGTACTTC. It yields the protein CASTNPTGSYEQYF.

V is TRBV10-1 and J is TRBJ2-3; D remains unclear. CDR3 length: 11 residues. V was trimmed by 8 bases and J by 2 bases, leaving 5 bases between them. Germline V lookup: CDR1 WNHNN, CDR2 SYGVQD (reference sequence). The CDR3: CASPTTDTQYF. DNA for the CDR3: TGCGCCAGCCCGACCACAGATACGCAGTATTTT.